The T cell receptor beta chain under discussion was sequenced for a study of Ad26.COV2.S vaccination and SARS-CoV-2 variants. Treatment noted: roughly 18 received Ad26.COV2.S at low or high dose, single or two shots; roughly five received placebo; per-sample allocation not given. Sampling was done on day 63 after the first vaccine or placebo injection. J was trimmed by 1 base and V by 3 bases; bases with no gene match: 5. The CDR3 is 15 residues long. Germline CDR1 reads MDHEN; CDR2 reads SYDVKM. TCRdb's table, derived via immunoSEQ multiplex PCR, lists solely in-frame clones and lacks some. The top ten hold under 6% of the sample, which has about 350,000 clones, 75% to 90% seen once.

The J gene is TRBJ2-5, the V gene TRBV28; 7 bases align to TRBD1. This clonotype originated in a person between 18 and 65 years old who received the Ad26.COV2.S COVID-19 vaccine or a placebo. The starting material was peripheral blood, obtained in a trial of Ad26.COV2.S vaccine versus placebo. The CDR3 DNA reads TGTGCCAGCAGTTTCTCCCGGGACAGCCAAGAGACCCAGTACTTC. Translating gives CASSFSRDSQETQYF.